The 32 T cell receptor beta chains below all came from one sample that was sequenced in a study of early T cells in non-severe SARS-CoV-2 infection. One entry per CDR3 protein, called by TCRdb with MiXCR from the 5' RACE reads. Among tens of thousands of distinct CDR3 sequences listed, about 12% were seen once. Specimen: whole blood. The receptor set was obtained from an adult who was a healthcare worker with PCR-confirmed SARS-CoV-2 infection or an uninfected control (not recorded which).

The rearrangement joins TRBV7-2 to TRBJ1-5; TRBD1 might be the D (5 bases). Between the trimmed V and J ends, which lost 2 bases and 3 bases, there was a span of 11 bases. The CDR3 extends over 15 amino acids. Germline V gene lookup returns CDR1 SGHTA and CDR2 FQGNSA. The CDR3, as DNA: TGTGCCAGCAGCTTACTGGGGACCTCCAATCAGCCCCAGCATTTT. Its translation: CASSLLGTSNQPQHF.

This clonotype was counted between two and nine times. The V gene is TRBV5-4, the J gene TRBJ2-3, with unresolved D. CDR3 length equals 13 residues. The V gene's germline CDR1 is SGHNT and CDR2 YYREEE (reference sequence). Between the trimmed V and J ends, which lost 5 bases and 2 bases, there was a span of 9 bases. In DNA, the CDR3 is TGTGCCAGCAGTTCCGACTTCACAGATACGCAGTATTTT. Its translation is CASSSDFTDTQYF. Using reference TRBV5-4 and TRBJ2-3 for the parts outside the CDR3, the full variable domain is ETGVTQSPTHLIKTRGQQVTLRCSSQSGHNTVSWYQQALGQGPQFIFQYYREEENGRGNFPPRFSGLQFPNYSSELNVNALELDDSALYLCASSSDFTDTQYFGPGTRLTVL.

Remarks on this clonotype: The conserved phenylalanine or tryptophan normally closing the CDR3 is absent here, so this likely arose from a read error. The chain has TRBV5-5 and TRBJ2-7; 7 bases are shared with TRBD2. Per the germline V gene, CDR1 is SGHKS and CDR2 is YYEKEE (reference sequence). V shed 4 bases, J shed 3 bases, and the junction held 10 bases outside the gene matches. This CDR3 is built from 15 residues. The CDR3: CASSPRDYNFYEQYL. CDR3 coding DNA: TGTGCCAGCAGCCCGCGGGACTACAATTTCTACGAGCAGTACTTA.

The table lists this clonotype with a few counts. The CDR3 nucleotides read TGTGCCAGCAGCTCGGAAAAGGTCGAAAAACTGTTTTTT. Encoded protein: CASSSEKVEKLFF. The gene calls are TRBV7-9 and TRBJ1-4; D ambiguous. Looked up from germline, CDR1 is SEHNR and CDR2 is FQNEAQ (reference sequence). The CDR3 sequence is 13 residues long. Trimming stripped 4 bases from V and 8 bases from J, with 11 bases between. The full variable domain, its missing parts supplied by reference TRBV7-9 and TRBJ1-4, is DTGVSQNPRHKITKRGQNVTFRCDPISEHNRLYWYRQTLGQGPEFLTYFQNEAQLEKSRLLSDRFSAERPKGSFSTLEIQRTEQGDSAMYLCASSSEKVEKLFFGSGTQLSVL.

The rearrangement links TRBV5-8 to TRBJ2-3, with D maybe TRBD2 (6 bases). The germline CDR1 and CDR2 sequences are SGHTS and YDEGEE. The length of the CDR3 is 16 residues. The V and J ends lost 0 bases and 0 bases respectively, with 11 bases between them. CDR3 residues: CASSLEAGPSTDTQYF. CDR3 DNA sequence: TGTGCCAGCAGCTTGGAGGCGGGACCAAGCACAGATACGCAGTATTTT.

This clonotype appeared once. Here the CDR3 reads CASSERLEGGYEQYF. The CDR3 DNA follows: TGTGCCAGCAGTGAGCGGTTAGAGGGGGGGTACGAGCAGTACTTC. The V gene is TRBV25-1, the J gene TRBJ2-7; tentative D call: TRBD2 (7 bases). Per germline, CDR1 MGHDK and CDR2 SYGVNS. Trimming left V 3 bases short and J 4 bases short, with 16 bases between. The CDR3 runs 15 residues.

This clonotype was detected ten times or more. This chain joins TRBV7-2 and TRBJ2-5, with 11 bases that match TRBD2. After removal of 4 bases from V and 2 bases from J, the junction contained 3 bases not matched to a gene. The germline V gene encodes CDR1 SGHTA and CDR2 FQGNSA. CDR3 length equals 15 residues. CDR3 amino acids: CASSSTSGGQETQYF. The DNA for the CDR3 is TGTGCCAGCAGCTCAACTAGCGGGGGACAAGAGACCCAGTACTTC.

This clonotype has just a few counts. The CDR3 loop is CASSLEASTEAFF. The CDR3 region has the DNA TGTGCCAGCAGCTTAGAGGCCAGCACTGAAGCTTTCTTT. The chain carries TRBV7-2 and TRBJ1-1; no definite D call. Germline V CDR1 and CDR2: SGHTA, FQGNSA. Trimming removed 1 base from V and 4 bases from J, with 7 bases in between. The CDR3 consists of 13 residues.

This chain joins TRBV6-5 and TRBJ2-1, with TRBD2 matching over 7 bases. Germline V gene lookup returns CDR1 MNHEY and CDR2 SVGAGI. This CDR3 spans 14 amino acids. Trimming took 5 bases from V and 5 from J; bases not matched to a gene: 6. The CDR3: CASSRLGGNNEQFF. In nucleotides, the CDR3 is TGTGCCAGCAGTAGGTTGGGGGGGAACAATGAGCAGTTCTTC.

This clonotype was detected a few times. The rearrangement joins TRBV6-2 or TRBV6-3 to TRBJ2-3; the match to TRBD2 covers 10 bases. V trimming: 7 bases; J trimming: 4 bases; junction bases outside the gene matches: 8. CDR3 length: 15 amino acids. Germline V CDR1 and CDR2: MNHEY, SVGEGT. This CDR3 reads CASTSSGGESDTQYF. The DNA of the CDR3 is TGTGCCAGCACGTCGAGCGGGGGGGAATCAGATACGCAGTATTTT.

This clonotype was seen at least ten times. CDR3 region: CSVGPGMKETQYF. The CDR3 nucleotides read TGCAGCGTTGGACCCGGGATGAAAGAGACCCAGTACTTC. The gene calls are TRBV29-1 and TRBJ2-5; possibly TRBD2 for D (5 bases). V lost 4 bases and J 3 bases, leaving 12 bases between the germline ends. The CDR3 loop spans 13 amino acids. Per germline, CDR1 SQVTM and CDR2 ANQGSEA.

This clonotype was observed at least ten times. This sequence joins TRBV6-2 or TRBV6-3 and TRBJ2-7; D not resolved. This CDR3 spans 11 amino acids. Germline CDR1 is MNHEY and CDR2 is SVGEGT. V gave up 6 bases and J gave up 7 bases, with 10 bases separating them. For the CDR3, the DNA is TGTGCCAGCAGCCTTTCAAGGGAGCAGTACTTC. It translates to CASSLSREQYF.

In this sample, this clonotype turned up a few times. The chain recombines TRBV7-8 with TRBJ1-1, with D perhaps matching TRBD1 (5 bases). This CDR3 region has 14 residues. V dropped 2 bases and J dropped 6 bases, with 13 bases sitting between them. CDR1 is SGHVS and CDR2 is FQNEAQ in the germline V gene. This CDR3 is CASSLQGLGAEAFF. CDR3 sequence (DNA): TGTGCCAGCAGCTTACAGGGCCTTGGCGCTGAAGCTTTCTTT.

This clonotype was seen a handful of times. The chain employs TRBV12-3 or TRBV12-4 and TRBJ2-2; D is perhaps TRBD1 (6 bases). The CDR3 runs 14 residues. V lost 3 bases to trimming and J lost 6 bases, with 11 bases between them. The CDR3 DNA is TGTGCCAGCAGTTTCACAGGGCGGGCCGGGGAGCTGTTTTTT. It translates to CASSFTGRAGELFF.

A few counts support this clonotype. The chain employs TRBV6-5 and TRBJ2-5, with D possibly matching TRBD1 (6 bases). Germline V CDR1 and CDR2: MNHEY, SVGAGI. The CDR3 covers 15 residues. V was pared by 5 bases and J by 6 bases, with 19 bases between. The CDR3 reads CASSPPGQSFKTQYF. As DNA, the CDR3 is TGTGCCAGCAGTCCCCCCGGACAGTCTTTTAAGACCCAGTACTTC.

This clonotype appeared many times. The rearrangement joins TRBV10-3 to TRBJ2-1; D possibly corresponds to TRBD1 (6 bases). The CDR3 sequence is 12 residues long. Germline CDR1 ENHRY, CDR2 SYGVKD. The germline V and J ends were trimmed by 5 bases and 9 bases, with 11 bases remaining between them. CDR3 sequence reads: CAISTSRGEQFF. Written as DNA, the CDR3 is TGTGCCATCAGTACAAGCAGGGGTGAGCAGTTCTTC.

The chain carries TRBV11-2 and TRBJ1-5, with 9 nucleotides matching TRBD1. In germline, CDR1 is SGHAT, CDR2 FQNNGV. The junction had 3 bases not matched to a gene; V was cut back by 5 bases and J by 4 bases. The CDR3 is 14 amino acids. The CDR3 DNA is TGTGCCAGCAGCCGCGGACAGGGGAATCAGCCCCAGCATTTT. Amino acids: CASSRGQGNQPQHF.

A few counts support this clonotype. The chain has TRBV5-1 and TRBJ1-1; weak D call: TRBD1 (6 bases). V shed 4 bases and J shed 2 bases, with 12 bases lying between them. This CDR3 spans 14 amino acids. Germline V lookup: CDR1 SGHRS, CDR2 YFSETQ. CDR3 in amino acids: CASSIQGQNTEAFF. The DNA of the CDR3 is TGCGCCAGCAGCATTCAGGGACAAAACACTGAAGCTTTCTTT. Supplemented by reference TRBV5-1 and TRBJ1-1, the full variable domain reads KAGVTQTPRYLIKTRGQQVTLSCSPISGHRSVSWYQQTPGQGLQFLFEYFSETQRNKGNFPGRFSGRQFSNSRSEMNVSTLELGDSALYLCASSIQGQNTEAFFGQGTRLTVV.

Worth noting for this clonotype: This sequence may be a read error, since a much larger clone differs from it by one base. The rearrangement uses TRBV7-6 and TRBJ1-1, with unresolved D. CDR1 SGHVS and CDR2 FNYEAQ come from the germline V gene. CDR3 length equals 14 residues. The CDR3 DNA follows: TGTGCCAGCAGCTTGGACCCGGTGAACACTGGAGCTTTCTTT. Translating gives CASSLDPVNTGAFF.

This clonotype was seen a few times. The chain joins TRBV29-1 to TRBJ1-2; unclear D gene. The CDR3 consists of 13 residues. Germline assignment: CDR1 SQVTM and CDR2 ANQGSEA. The V end was cut by 7 bases, the J end by 4 bases, with 16 bases between. CDR3 sequence (DNA): TGCAGCGCCCAAACGGACGCTTTCTATGGCTACACCTTC. Its protein is CSAQTDAFYGYTF.

This clonotype occurred many times. The rearrangement uses TRBV16 and TRBJ1-1; a possible D gene is TRBD1 (5 bases). Germline lookup yields CDR1 KGHSY and CDR2 FQNENV. Trimming took 5 bases from V and 4 from J, leaving 14 bases between them. The CDR3 consists of 14 residues. CDR3 amino acids: CASSDGGWGTEAFF. CDR3 coding DNA: TGTGCCAGCAGCGATGGGGGTTGGGGCACTGAAGCTTTCTTT.

This clonotype was seen ten or more times. The gene calls are TRBV6-2 or TRBV6-3 and TRBJ1-3; 7 nucleotides line up with TRBD1. V was clipped by 6 bases and J by 0 bases; unmatched bases: 8. CDR3 size: 16 residues. The germline V gene encodes CDR1 MNHEY and CDR2 SVGEGT. The CDR3 DNA reads TGTGCCAGCAGCTCGGGACAGCTAAGCTCTGGAAACACCATATATTTT. Translation gives CASSSGQLSSGNTIYF.

This clonotype occurred many times. V is TRBV18 and J is TRBJ2-2, with D perhaps given as TRBD1 or TRBD2 (5 bases each). Germline lookup yields CDR1 KGHSH and CDR2 LQKENI. The CDR3 totals 15 residues. V was pared by 2 bases and J by 3 bases, with 10 bases between. CDR3 sequence: CASSPARGDTGELFF. As DNA, the CDR3 is TGTGCCAGCTCACCAGCCCGAGGGGACACCGGGGAGCTGTTTTTT.

At least ten counts were recorded for this clonotype. The chain couples TRBV11-2 to TRBJ2-2, with no clear D. V was cut by 3 bases and J by 0 bases, with 8 bases left in between. The CDR3 has 15 residues. Per the germline V gene, CDR1 is SGHAT and CDR2 is FQNNGV. DNA of the CDR3: TGTGCCAGCAGCTTTTCGGTAGCGAACACCGGGGAGCTGTTTTTT. It encodes CASSFSVANTGELFF.

This clonotype was picked up many times. This chain links TRBV7-9 with TRBJ1-2, with TRBD1 matching over 8 bases. Germline V gene data show CDR1 as SEHNR and CDR2 as FQNEAQ (reference sequence). The CDR3 runs to 13 residues. The junction had 4 bases not matched to a gene; V was cut back by 2 bases and J by 8 bases. CDR3 DNA: TGTGCCAGCAGCTTACAGGGGGCCAGCGGCTACACCTTC. It specifies CASSLQGASGYTF.

This clonotype was observed at least ten times. A junction boundary mismatches the germline segment, possibly from a read error. The chain combines TRBV6-5 with TRBJ2-7; 7 nucleotides line up with TRBD1. The V gene's germline CDR1 is MNHEY and CDR2 SVGAGI. The CDR3 runs to 17 residues. In DNA, the CDR3 is TGTGCCAGCAGTTACTCGGGGATTACAGGGGCCTCCTTCGAGCAGTACTTC. It encodes CASSYSGITGASFEQYF.

The chain has TRBV30 and TRBJ1-6; D possibly corresponds to TRBD1 (6 bases). V was cut by 5 bases and J by 6 bases, with 14 bases left in between. Germline CDR1 and CDR2: GTSNPN and SVGIG (reference sequence). The CDR3 covers 14 residues. The CDR3 nucleotides read TGTGCCTGGGGCCCGGGGACAAGTAATTCACCCCTCCACTTT. Protein product: CAWGPGTSNSPLHF.

This clonotype showed up many times. The rearrangement links TRBV7-2 to TRBJ2-5; possible D gene TRBD1, 6 bases. In germline, CDR1 is SGHTA, CDR2 FQGNSA. The CDR3 covers 13 residues. V lost 4 bases, J lost 5 bases, and 11 bases lay in between. The CDR3 reads CASSSVGAETQYF. The CDR3 region has the DNA TGTGCCAGCAGCTCCGTGGGGGCGGAGACCCAGTACTTC.

The chain uses TRBV5-1 and TRBJ1-5; tentatively, D is TRBD1 (6 bases). The CDR3 length is 13 residues. Trimming stripped 0 bases from V and 7 bases from J, with 8 bases between. Germline CDR1 and CDR2: SGHRS and YFSETQ. Here the CDR3 reads CASSLDREQPQHF. The CDR3 nucleotides are TGCGCCAGCAGCTTGGACAGGGAACAGCCCCAGCATTTT.

The J gene is TRBJ2-2, the V gene TRBV10-3, with 8 nucleotides matching TRBD2. The CDR3 is made up of 12 amino acids. The V gene end was trimmed by 9 bases and the J gene end by 6 bases; junction bases not matched to a gene: 3. Germline assignment: CDR1 ENHRY and CDR2 SYGVKD. The CDR3 loop is CAIREGAGELFF. The CDR3 coding sequence is TGTGCCATTCGGGAGGGAGCCGGGGAGCTGTTTTTT.

The chain carries TRBV29-1 and TRBJ2-7; TRBD2 matches at 8 bases. Per germline, CDR1 SQVTM and CDR2 ANQGSEA. This CDR3 is built from 14 residues. J lost 1 base, V lost 3 bases, and 5 bases had no gene match. The CDR3 protein is CSVEVSGKSYEQYF. The CDR3 bases are TGCAGCGTTGAGGTTAGCGGGAAATCCTACGAGCAGTACTTC.

The chain links TRBV6-4 to TRBJ2-3, with 7 bases matching TRBD2. Unmatched junction bases numbered 4, after V lost 3 bases and J lost 4 bases. The CDR3 extends over 14 amino acids. Per germline, CDR1 MRHNA and CDR2 SNTAGT. The CDR3 spells CASSEGGGADTQYF. CDR3 in DNA: TGTGCCAGCAGTGAAGGCGGGGGAGCAGATACGCAGTATTTT.